Described below is a single T cell receptor (beta chain) sequence and its context. This clone counts as large (0.1 to 1%) based on its frequency; no count is recorded. Its specific antigen is unknown. HLA-DR+ Treg cells were designated as iaTreg cells, which were found to be more frequent in NO ID than ID patients at Tend and were hypothesised to expand during inflammation. TCR repertoires were obtained from some eleven juvenile idiopathic arthritis patients with active disease who had not reached inactive disease, of whom 3 were polyarticular and 8 were oligoarticular. The median age of the TCR-sequenced patients was 11.6 years (range roughly 2.4-25), and their median disease duration was about 7 years (range 0.2-19.1). The samples for TCR repertoire analysis were obtained at two Italian centres. Peripheral blood mononuclear cells were separated using a Histopaque-1077 density gradient and frozen in approximately 90% FCS with about 10% DMSO.

Libraries were constructed by the immunoSEQ multiplex PCR assay. TCRbeta CDR3 sequencing was carried out by Adaptive Biotechnologies. As for the original processing: To assess repertoire similarity, the researchers used the Chao-modified Jaccard index along with median clonotype overlap taken from 200 random subsamples at equal sample size. Similarity analyses were performed using either productive nucleotide sequences or in silico-translated amino acid sequences. Hierarchical clustering with single linkage and t-SNE based on Chao-modified Jaccard distances were used to compare repertoires. Repertoire diversity was quantified with the Renyi index, after sample size normalisation, across a range of alpha values. TCRdb mirrors the immuneACCESS table, restricted to in-frame sequences. Some clones are absent from its copies; in checked studies, under half trace to an unresolved V gene, and the reason for the others is unknown. Clone size and V and J calls were adopted from that table, with D and trimming inferred from the DNA. The sample table records fewer than 450 clones. The ten largest clones take up approximately 6.2% of the sample.

CDR1 and CDR2 are drawn from the germline V gene: MDHEN, SYDVKM. The CDR3 starts with the cysteine, ends with the phenylalanine, and has 13 residues. No nucleotide data were recorded. This entry comes from a study of synovial regulatory T cells in juvenile arthritis (dated by TCRdb to about 2015). With respect to the entire study: Of the sequenced patients, three were therapy-naive, one was treated with methotrexate plus infliximab, roughly six were treated with methotrexate, and one lacked treatment information. Using matched patient samples, the researchers compared TCRbeta CDR3 repertoires across three groups: blood iaTreg cells, other blood Treg cells and synovial fluid Treg cells. Effector T cell subsets were also sequenced in the study cohort for comparisons, but only blood and synovial fluid Treg cells are covered by the Treg dataset alone. Treg and Teff subsets from ten or so JIA patients with active disease were included in the TCR repertoire comparisons.

Overall study results and their limits: Synovial Treg cells shared more CDR3 sequences with iaTreg cells than with other blood Treg cells; Chao-Jaccard similarity confirmed closer relation. Across patients, iaTreg TCR repertoires were largely private, and these iaTreg repertoires partially overlapped with synovial Teff and blood CPL repertoires. TCR diversity was lower in blood iaTreg cells than in other blood Treg cells, which is consistent with antigen-driven expansion.

This clonotype originated in a donor aged 2-35 years with juvenile idiopathic arthritis. Sequenced material: Treg cells from blood. The cell subset or site label on this specimen signifies: HLA-DR+ inflammation-associated blood Treg cells. The sequence is built from TRBV28 and TRBJ2-6; lacking DNA, the TRBD2 call made by TCRdb goes unchecked. CDR3 protein: CASSLRGANVLTF. When the CDR3 is completed using the reference TRBV28 and TRBJ2-6 genes on either side, the full variable domain is DVKVTQSSRYLVKRTGEKVFLECVQDMDHENMFWYRQDPGLGLRLIYFSYDVKMKEKGDIPEGYSVSREKKERFSLILESASTNQTSMYLCASSLRGANVLTFGAGSRLTVL.